Following are 2 T cell receptor beta chains from one sample sequenced in a study of CD8+ T cells in alopecia areata. Sequencing templates came from extracted RNA that was reverse transcribed into cDNA. Assay: immunoSEQ multiplex PCR; the TCRdb copy retains only in-frame clones and omits some. The sample lists around 190,000 clones; around 60% were seen once. Sample treatment: oral pan-JAK inhibitor, 5-10 mg twice daily. The input for sequencing was CD4+ T cells sorted from blood, taken around week 49, from a patient treated with tofacitinib. The receptors originated from a human donor with alopecia areata.

This clone was picked up a small number of times. This chain joins TRBV7-2 and TRBJ1-4; possible D gene TRBD1, 6 bases. Trimming left V 2 bases short and J 7 bases short, with 20 bases between. The CDR3 sequence is 17 residues long. Germline loops: CDR1 SGHTA, CDR2 FQGNSA. The chain's CDR3 is CASSLQDSAEGGEKLFF. The CDR3 nucleotides are TGTGCCAGCAGCTTACAGGACAGCGCCGAGGGTGGTGAAAAACTGTTTTTT.

This chain uses TRBV5-8 with TRBJ1-6; TRBD1 matches 7 bases. Germline V gene data show CDR1 as SGHTS and CDR2 as YDEGEE. V was clipped by 1 base and J by 6 bases; unmatched bases: 4. This CDR3 has 15 amino acids. The CDR3 sequence: CASSLMWDSNSPLHF. DNA of the CDR3: TGTGCCAGCAGCTTGATGTGGGACAGTAATTCACCCCTCCACTTT.